This T cell receptor beta chain comes out of a study of blood T cell repertoires in COVID-19. Background on the study: Sources were T cells, B-cell-depleted T cells, or PBMCs; the material itself was cDNA or gDNA.

Under the authors' procedure: By means of reference gene primer amplification, nucleated cell counts were estimated. Sequencing was performed with immunoSEQ multiplex PCR; in TCRdb, only in-frame clones are kept and a portion is missing. V, J and clone size are those of that table, while D and trimming were read from the DNA. Of about 52,000 clones listed, 82% were seen once; the top ten hold 11%. V trimming: 3 bases; J trimming: 8 bases; junction bases outside the gene matches: 6. The CDR3 spans 14 residues. Per germline, CDR1 MDHEN and CDR2 SYDVKM. This clonotype originated in a man older than 75 with COVID-19, enrolled during active disease. The chain carries TRBV28 and TRBJ1-2; TRBD1 matches 10 bases. Material for sequencing was peripheral blood. The CDR3 DNA is TGTGCCAGCAGTTTGGAAGTGACAGGGGGCGGCTACACCTTC. Protein sequence: CASSLEVTGGGYTF.